This T cell receptor beta chain originates from a study of CD4 T cells in relation to SARS-CoV-2 and coronaviruses. Generated by immunoSEQ multiplex PCR, the TCRdb table keeps only in-frame clones and is missing some. The sample carries around 23,000 clones, 70% to 80% recorded once. Unexposed donor CD4+ T cells date from about 2010-2019, before the COVID-19 pandemic. The cells were cultured for about ten days before CD4+ T cells were isolated. As cell numbers allowed, unexposed-donor CD4+ T cells faced SARS-CoV-2 S/N and four cold-coronavirus spikes. V gave up 7 bases and J gave up 0 bases; unmatched junction bases: 6. The CDR3 runs 15 residues. CDR1 MDHEN and CDR2 SYDVKM come from the germline V gene. This clone was seen a single time. Its target is unknown.

The receptor was isolated from a human donor in good health. The sequenced material came from CD4+ T cells from PBMCs, cultured in vitro. V gene TRBV28 combines with J gene TRBJ2-1; TRBD2 matches at 7 bases. CDR3 sequence: CASTRSGVSYNEQFF. For the CDR3, the DNA is TGTGCCAGCACCCGGAGCGGGGTCTCCTACAATGAGCAGTTCTTC.